A selection of T cell receptor beta chains follows, all from one sample in a study of T cell responses to AZD1222 COVID-19 vaccine. Sequencing was performed with immunoSEQ multiplex PCR; in TCRdb, only in-frame clones are kept and a portion is missing. The data show some 160,000 clones, with 87% seen just once and around 1% held by the top ten. This specimen consisted of peripheral blood, obtained 28 days after the second AZD1222 dose. These receptors were taken from an adult who received the AZD1222 COVID-19 vaccine. Each CDR3 is given with its conserved first and last residue. The D gene is left open where the match is weak. Size values are once, few and many counts, or a class for expanded clones, and some rows have none.

size	length	D	V	J	DNA	CDR3
.	12	.	TRBV24-1	TRBJ2-3	TGTGCCACCAGCGGGGGCACAGATACGCAGTATTTT	CATSGGTDTQYF
once	16	TRBD1	TRBV7-6	TRBJ2-1	TGTGCCAGCAGCTCTCGGACAGGGGGAAGGAACAATGAGCAGTTCTTC	CASSSRTGGRNNEQFF
.	13	.	TRBV1	TRBJ1-5	TGCACCAGCAGCGCAGGGAGCAATCAGCCCCAGCATTTT	CTSSAGSNQPQHF
.	17	.	TRBV11-2	TRBJ1-2	TGTGCCAGCAGCTTAGCCTCACTTACGACAGCCGACTATGGCTACACCTTC	CASSLASLTTADYGYTF
.	16	TRBD1	TRBV27	TRBJ2-6	TGTGCCAGCAGTCCAAAAACAGGGGCAGGGGCCAACGTCCTGACTTTC	CASSPKTGAGANVLTF
few	15	.	TRBV5-1	TRBJ2-7	TGCGCCAGCGGTATCGGGGGGACACAGTCCTACGAGCAGTACTTC	CASGIGGTQSYEQYF
.	14	TRBD1	TRBV2	TRBJ2-7	TGTGCCAGCAGTGTGGAGAGACAGGGGGAAGAGCAGTACTTC	CASSVERQGEEQYF
.	15	.	TRBV4-3	TRBJ2-1	TGCGCCAGCAGCCAAGCTCGGCTAGTAGACAATGAGCAGTTCTTC	CASSQARLVDNEQFF
.	13	TRBD1	TRBV29-1	TRBJ1-2	TGCAGCGCCGATAAGGGGGCAAACTATGGCTACACCTTC	CSADKGANYGYTF
.	15	.	TRBV5-4	TRBJ2-6	TGTGCCAGCAGTCAGGGGGGCTCTGGGGCCAACGTCCTGACTTTC	CASSQGGSGANVLTF
.	12	.	TRBV5-6	TRBJ1-2	TGTGCCAGCAGCTTACAGGGCGTTGGCTACACCTTC	CASSLQGVGYTF
few	13	.	TRBV7-9	TRBJ1-1	TGTGCCAGCAGCGTACGGATGAACACTGAAGCTTTCTTT	CASSVRMNTEAFF
.	14	.	TRBV18	TRBJ2-3	TGTGCCAGCTCACCACTGCGGCAGCTAGATACGCAGTATTTT	CASSPLRQLDTQYF
.	13	TRBD1	TRBV7-2	TRBJ2-7	TGTGCCAGCAGCTTTACAGGGGCCTACGAGCAGTACTTC	CASSFTGAYEQYF
.	13	TRBD1	TRBV5-6	TRBJ1-1	TGTGCCAGCAGCTTCGACAGGGGCCCTGAAGCTTTCTTT	CASSFDRGPEAFF
.	16	.	TRBV19	TRBJ1-5	TGTGCCAGTAGCAGACAGGAGTGGTATAGCAATCAGCCCCAGCATTTT	CASSRQEWYSNQPQHF
.	16	TRBD1	TRBV18	TRBJ1-1	TGTGCCAGCTCACCACAAGGGACAGGGGGGTACACTGAAGCTTTCTTT	CASSPQGTGGYTEAFF
.	15	.	TRBV7-9	TRBJ2-1	TGTGCCAGCAGCTTAGGGGACTCCGTTCACAATGAGCAGTTCTTC	CASSLGDSVHNEQFF
.	16	TRBD1	TRBV7-2	TRBJ1-6	TGTGCCAGCAGCTTAGTGGACAGGGGCCCTAATTCACCCCTCCACTTT	CASSLVDRGPNSPLHF
once	12	TRBD2	TRBV5-1	TRBJ2-3	TGCGCCAGTAGCGGGGCAGGAGATACGCAGTATTTT	CASSGAGDTQYF
.	13	TRBD2	TRBV11-2	TRBJ2-7	TGTGCCAGCAGCTTAGGGGGACTATACGAGCAGTACTTC	CASSLGGLYEQYF
once	13	.	TRBV19	TRBJ1-3	TGTGCCAGCAGCGACACCTCTGGAAACACCATATATTTT	CASSDTSGNTIYF
.	14	.	TRBV7-2	TRBJ2-2	TGTGCCAGCAGCTTAGCTGGGGGCAGGAGGGAGCTGTTTTTT	CASSLAGGRRELFF
.	14	TRBD2	TRBV27	TRBJ2-1	TGTGCCAGCACACGGGGGGGCCTGCAGGGTGAGCAGTTCTTC	CASTRGGLQGEQFF
few	15	TRBD2	TRBV4-2	TRBJ2-7	TGTGCCAGCAGCCCCGGGGGGGACCTCGCAGCGGAGCAGTACTTC	CASSPGGDLAAEQYF
.	15	.	TRBV19	TRBJ1-2	TGTGCCAGTAGTATACCCCTGCCGGGAGTAGATGGCTACACCTTC	CASSIPLPGVDGYTF
once	13	.	TRBV5-6	TRBJ1-1	TGTGCCAGCAGATCTTCCGACCGGGGTGAAGCTTTCTTT	CASRSSDRGEAFF
.	15	TRBD1	TRBV11-2	TRBJ1-5	TGTGCCAGCAGCCGAAGACAGGGTCGCAATCAGCCCCAGCATTTT	CASSRRQGRNQPQHF
.	14	TRBD1	TRBV2	TRBJ1-2	TGTGCCAGCTACCCAGGACAGGGGGTCTATGGCTACACCTTC	CASYPGQGVYGYTF
.	14	.	TRBV18	TRBJ1-4	TGTGCCAGCTCACTGGTTACGACTGAGGAAAAACTGTTTTTT	CASSLVTTEEKLFF
.	13	.	TRBV11-2	TRBJ1-1	TGTGCCAGCAGCCTAGGGGGGGTGGGTGAAGCTTTCTTT	CASSLGGVGEAFF
.	16	TRBD2	TRBV7-9	TRBJ2-1	TGTGCCAGCAGCTCTAATCCGGGGGGGCTGAGGAATGAGCAGTTCTTC	CASSSNPGGLRNEQFF
few	18	TRBD2	TRBV7-2	TRBJ2-3	TGTGCCAGCAGCCCTAGACTCGGACTAGCGGGGGGTACAGATACGCAGTATTTT	CASSPRLGLAGGTDTQYF
.	14	.	TRBV18	TRBJ2-2	TGTGCCAGCTCACCACCGGGCCCCAGGGGGGAGCTGTTTTTT	CASSPPGPRGELFF
.	16	TRBD2	TRBV3-1/TRBV3-2	TRBJ2-7	TGTGCCAGCAGCCTGGGTCCGGGACTAGCGGGCCAGGGGCAGTACTTC	CASSLGPGLAGQGQYF
.	12	.	TRBV10-2	TRBJ1-1	TGCGCCAGCAGTATCGGGTCGCGTGAAGCTTTCTTT	CASSIGSREAFF
.	14	.	TRBV15	TRBJ2-1	TGTGCCACCAGCAGAGATTCTTCGGTGAATGAGCAGTTCTTC	CATSRDSSVNEQFF